This record covers a single TCR beta chain. The data belong to a study of type 1 regulatory T cells. On the study more broadly: T-allo10 is a Tr1-enriched, alloantigen-specific CD4 T cell product made in vitro.

The V gene lost 7 bases and the J gene lost 6 bases, with 20 bases spanning the gap. Germline V gives CDR1 SNHLY, CDR2 FYNNEI. This CDR3 contains 15 residues. MiXCR was run by TCRdb on the reads, yielding one entry per CDR3 protein. The profile shows 80,000 to 100,000 distinct CDR3 sequences, roughly 31% of them singletons. This receptor was obtained from a human donor in good health. Material for sequencing was CD4+ T cells, either the whole sample or a sorted fraction (not recorded which). The chain combines TRBV2 with TRBJ2-3; D is possibly TRBD2 (6 bases). The CDR3: CASNSGTLSADTQYF. The CDR3 DNA follows: TGTGCCAGCAATAGCGGCACCCTTTCGGCGGATACGCAGTATTTT.